This T cell receptor (beta chain) stems from a study of T cell repertoires in cytomegalovirus infection. The overall study: Carrying CMV and the relevant HLA type showed in public TCR beta signatures. Study-wide results and limits: What dominated the ex vivo response were HLA-C-restricted CMV-specific TCR beta clonotypes.

TCRdb independently ran MiXCR on the reads; one entry per CDR3 protein. The table records around 740,000 distinct CDR3 sequences, roughly 35% of them present only once. This clonotype was counted at least ten times. Its antigen is as yet unknown. The germline V gene has CDR1 SEHNR and CDR2 FQNEAQ (reference sequence). The length of the CDR3 is 12 residues. V lost 4 bases to trimming and J lost 6 bases, with 10 bases between them. The receptor was derived from a human donor in good health (CMV status not recorded). Some clones in this sample may be carry-over from other donors' samples. Sequences were obtained from PBMCs. The chain couples TRBV7-9 to TRBJ2-7, with a possible D match to TRBD2 (6 bases). The CDR3 reads CASSSGLGEQYF. CDR3 nucleotide sequence: TGTGCCAGCAGCTCGGGACTGGGCGAGCAGTACTTC.